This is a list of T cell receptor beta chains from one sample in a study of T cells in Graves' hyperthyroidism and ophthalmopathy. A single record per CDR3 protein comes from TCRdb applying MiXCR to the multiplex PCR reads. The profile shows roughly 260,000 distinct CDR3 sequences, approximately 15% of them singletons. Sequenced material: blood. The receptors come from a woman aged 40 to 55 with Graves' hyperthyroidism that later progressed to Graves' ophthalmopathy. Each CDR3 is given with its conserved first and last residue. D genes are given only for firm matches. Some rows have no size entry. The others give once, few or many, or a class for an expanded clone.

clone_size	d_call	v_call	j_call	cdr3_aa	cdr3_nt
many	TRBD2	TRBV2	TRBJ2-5	CASKAGGRETQYF	TGTGCCAGCAAAGCGGGAGGAAGAGAGACCCAGTACTTC
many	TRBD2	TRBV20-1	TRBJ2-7	CSARPVAGVTYEQYF	TGCAGTGCCCGACCTGTAGCGGGAGTTACCTACGAGCAGTACTTC
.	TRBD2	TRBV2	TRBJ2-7	CASKAGLAVSYEQYF	TGTGCCAGCAAAGCCGGACTAGCGGTCTCCTACGAGCAGTACTTC
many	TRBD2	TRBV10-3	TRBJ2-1	CAISDPRLAGDTYNEQFF	TGTGCCATCAGTGATCCGAGACTAGCGGGAGACACCTACAATGAGCAGTTCTTC
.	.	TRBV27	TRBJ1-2	CASSPSGYVYGYTF	TGTGCCAGCAGTCCTTCAGGGTACGTCTATGGCTACACCTTC
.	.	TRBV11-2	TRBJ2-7	CASRAPIGEAEQYF	TGTGCCAGCCGCGCTCCAATTGGGGAGGCCGAGCAGTACTTC
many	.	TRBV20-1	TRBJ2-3	CSAILSTDTQYF	TGCAGTGCCATTTTAAGCACAGATACGCAGTATTTT
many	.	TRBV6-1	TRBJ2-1	CASSESGWSGLTSLSSYNEQFF	TGTGCCAGCAGTGAAAGTGGATGGTCAGGACTTACGAGTCTCAGCTCCTACAATGAGCAGTTCTTC
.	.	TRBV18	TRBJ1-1	CASSPSGQGYTEAFF	TGTGCCAGCTCACCATCGGGGCAGGGATACACTGAAGCTTTCTTT
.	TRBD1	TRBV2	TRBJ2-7	CASSEAKGQGGYEQYF	TGTGCCAGCAGTGAAGCGAAGGGACAGGGTGGGTACGAGCAGTACTTC
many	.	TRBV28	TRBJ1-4	CANDTGFGKDEKLFF	TGTGCCAACGACACAGGGTTCGGGAAAGATGAAAAACTGTTTTTT
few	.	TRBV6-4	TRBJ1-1	CASSSIPAEAFF	TGTGCCAGCAGTTCCATACCCGCTGAAGCTTTCTTT
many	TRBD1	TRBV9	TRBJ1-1	CASSVGDRDSTEAFF	TGTGCCAGCAGCGTAGGCGACAGGGACAGCACTGAAGCTTTCTTT
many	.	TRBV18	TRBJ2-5	CASSPEKGIQTQYF	TGTGCCAGCTCACCGGAGAAGGGGATACAGACCCAGTACTTC
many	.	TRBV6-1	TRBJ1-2	CASGPDYGYTF	TGTGCCAGCGGACCTGACTATGGCTACACCTTC
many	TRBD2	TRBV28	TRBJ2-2	CASSLPTSGTGELFF	TGTGCCAGCAGTCTCCCGACTAGCGGAACCGGGGAGCTGTTTTTT
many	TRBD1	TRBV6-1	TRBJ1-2	CASSTGTARYTF	TGTGCCAGCAGTACCGGGACAGCTCGCTACACCTTC
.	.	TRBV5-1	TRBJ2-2	CASSYGRNANTGELFF	TGCGCCAGCAGCTACGGACGGAACGCGAACACCGGGGAGCTGTTTTTT
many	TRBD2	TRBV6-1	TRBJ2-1	CANAGGAGVRDEQFF	TGTGCCAACGCGGGGGGGGCGGGAGTTAGGGATGAGCAGTTCTTC
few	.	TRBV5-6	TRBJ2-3	CASSSWQTPPGDTQYF	TGTGCCAGCAGCTCTTGGCAGACCCCCCCCGGAGATACGCAGTATTTT
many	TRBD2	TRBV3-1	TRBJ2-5	CASSQNLRGSGVRETQYF	TGTGCCAGCAGCCAAAACCTCCGGGGTAGCGGGGTCCGAGAGACCCAGTACTTC
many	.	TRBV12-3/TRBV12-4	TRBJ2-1	CASSHYRDYSLYNEQFF	TGTGCCAGCAGCCACTATCGTGACTACTCCCTCTACAATGAGCAGTTCTTC
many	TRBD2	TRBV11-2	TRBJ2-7	CASSLARTSGEQYF	TGTGCCAGCAGCTTAGCGCGGACTAGCGGTGAGCAGTACTTC
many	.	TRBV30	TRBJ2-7	CALGPAYEQYF	TGTGCCTTGGGACCAGCCTACGAGCAGTACTTC
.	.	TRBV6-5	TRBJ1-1	CASSYSSRNTEAFF	TGTGCCAGCAGTTACTCCTCCCGGAACACTGAAGCTTTCTTT
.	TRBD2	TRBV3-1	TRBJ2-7	CASSQGLAGVGEQYF	TGTGCCAGCAGCCAGGGTCTAGCGGGAGTGGGCGAGCAGTACTTC
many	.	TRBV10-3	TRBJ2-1	CAISGGPDNEQFF	TGTGCCATCAGTGGGGGACCCGACAATGAGCAGTTCTTC
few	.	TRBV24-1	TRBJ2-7	CATSVRPPVVYEQYF	TGTGCCACCAGTGTACGGCCACCAGTGGTCTACGAGCAGTACTTC
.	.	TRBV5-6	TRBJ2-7	CASSPQQGEQYF	TGTGCCAGCAGCCCGCAGCAAGGTGAGCAGTACTTC
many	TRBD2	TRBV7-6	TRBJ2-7	CASSPGLDYEQYF	TGTGCCAGCAGCCCGGGACTAGACTACGAGCAGTACTTC
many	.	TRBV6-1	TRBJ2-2	CASSDLGELFF	TGTGCCAGCAGTGACCTCGGGGAGCTGTTTTTT
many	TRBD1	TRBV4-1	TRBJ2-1	CASSTRTGRAYNEQFF	TGCGCCAGCAGCACCCGGACAGGGCGCGCCTACAATGAGCAGTTCTTC
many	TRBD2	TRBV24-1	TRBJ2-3	CATSDPGLAGGRTDTQYF	TGTGCCACCAGTGATCCGGGACTAGCGGGAGGAAGAACAGATACGCAGTATTTT
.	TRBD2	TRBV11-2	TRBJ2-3	CASIPAGISTDTQYF	TGTGCCAGCATCCCAGCGGGGATTTCGACAGATACGCAGTATTTT
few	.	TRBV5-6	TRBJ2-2	CASSLRGAVDTGELFF	TGTGCCAGCAGCTTGCGGGGGGCAGTGGACACCGGGGAGCTGTTTTTT
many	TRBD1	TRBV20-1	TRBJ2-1	CSARWDRAGNEQFF	TGCAGTGCTAGGTGGGACAGGGCTGGCAATGAGCAGTTCTTC
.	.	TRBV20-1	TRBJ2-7	CSATGAEALPYEQYF	TGCAGTGCTACGGGGGCAGAGGCTCTCCCCTACGAGCAGTACTTC
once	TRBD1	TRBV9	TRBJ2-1	CASSWGMDRSYNEQFF	TGTGCCAGCAGCTGGGGTATGGACAGGTCCTACAATGAGCAGTTCTTC
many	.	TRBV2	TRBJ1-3	CASRARQSIVGNTIYF	TGTGCCAGCAGGGCTAGACAGAGCATTGTTGGAAACACCATATATTTT
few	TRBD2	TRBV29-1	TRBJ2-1	CSVISGSNEQFF	TGCAGCGTTATAAGCGGGAGTAATGAGCAGTTCTTC
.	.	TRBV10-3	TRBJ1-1	CAISARGGDTEAFF	TGTGCCATCAGTGCCCGGGGGGGGGACACTGAAGCTTTCTTT
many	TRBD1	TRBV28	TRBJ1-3	CASSFRQGEGVSGNTIYF	TGTGCCAGCAGTTTTCGACAGGGGGAGGGGGTCTCTGGAAACACCATATATTTT
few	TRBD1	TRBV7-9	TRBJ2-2	CASSLGTGFSGELFF	TGTGCCAGCAGCCTTGGGACAGGTTTCTCCGGGGAGCTGTTTTTT
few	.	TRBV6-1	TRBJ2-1	CASSEISSETGYNEQFF	TGTGCCAGCAGTGAGATCAGCTCGGAAACAGGCTACAATGAGCAGTTCTTC
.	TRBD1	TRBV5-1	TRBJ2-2	CASSFRTGDGELFF	TGCGCCAGCAGCTTCCGGACAGGGGACGGGGAGCTGTTTTTT
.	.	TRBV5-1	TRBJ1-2	CASSFDGRGYAF	TGCGCCAGCAGCTTCGATGGTCGGGGCTACGCCTTC